Listed here are 8 T cell receptor beta chains from one sample, sequenced in a study of tissue T cells after allogeneic stem cell transplantation. The repertoire was sequenced with immunoSEQ multiplex PCR; TCRdb's copy has only in-frame clones and lacks some. The sample includes 7,500 to 9,000 clones, 45% seen only once; the top ten take 6.5% to 9%. The sample's time point: mouse harvest day 7 after allogeneic transplant. Mouse grafts combined 10^7 T-cell-depleted bone marrow cells with 10^6 splenic CD5+ T cells. Input material: gut tissue. These receptors all stem from a female BALB/c mouse given C57BL/6 T cells with graft-versus-host disease after an allogeneic hematopoietic cell transplant.

Comments on this clone: These gene names are mouse names. The CDR3 is cut off 1 residue early in the read; its end comes from the germline J gene. The chain couples TRBV26 to TRBJ2-1; D is possibly TRBD2 (6 bases). The CDR3 extends over 13 amino acids. CDR1 KGHPV and CDR2 FQNQEV come from the germline V gene (reference sequence). V was pared by 2 bases and J by 5 bases, with 7 bases between. CDR3 in amino acids: CASSLDWNAEQFF. The CDR3 DNA, read in part, is TGTGCCAGCAGTCTGGACTGGAATGCTGAGCAGTTC. Full variable domain (remainder filled in from reference TRBV26 and TRBJ2-1): NSKVIQTPRYLVKGQGQKAKMRCIPEKGHPVVFWYQQNKNNEFKFLINFQNQEVLQQIDMTEKRFSAECPSNSPCSLEIQSSEAGDSALYLCASSLDWNAEQFFGPGTRLTVL.

This clone has a handful of counts. Germline and genes here are mouse. The CDR3 extends 1 residue past the end of the read, so its final part is completed from the germline J gene. This chain connects TRBV12-1 to TRBJ2-5, with 11 bases lining up with TRBD2. Per the germline V gene, CDR1 is SGHSN and CDR2 is HYEKVE. The CDR3 sequence is 14 residues long. The V gene end was trimmed by 0 bases and the J gene end by 6 bases; junction bases not matched to a gene: 1. This CDR3 is CASSLRDWGDTQYF. CDR3 DNA (partial): TGTGCCAGCTCTCTCCGGGACTGGGGGGACACCCAGTAC.

In the case of this clone: The gene names here belong to mouse. The read comes to an end 1 residue before the CDR3 does, leaving the germline J gene to fill in the end. This sequence joins TRBV12-1 and TRBJ2-1; D not resolved. The CDR3 extends over 12 amino acids. Germline V lookup: CDR1 SGHSN, CDR2 HYEKVE. V was clipped by 1 base and J by 4 bases, with 4 bases between them. The sequenced part of the CDR3 DNA is TGTGCCAGCTCTCTAGGGTATGCTGAGCAGTTC. Amino acids: CASSLGYAEQF. The CDR3 as a whole reads CASSLGYAEQFF.

There are a few counts of this clone. Mouse gene names apply. The CDR3 is cut off 1 residue early in the read; its end comes from the germline J gene. The chain recombines TRBV17 with TRBJ1-4; 7 bases are shared with TRBD1. J lost 1 base, V lost 5 bases, and 1 base had no gene match. Germline V gene data show CDR1 as MNHDT and CDR2 as YYDKIL. The CDR3 extends over 14 amino acids. Incomplete CDR3 DNA: TGTGCTAGCAGTGGGGACAGTTCCAACGAAAGATTATTT. Translating it yields CASSGDSSNERLF. The complete CDR3 reads CASSGDSSNERLFF.

A remark on this clone: Mouse gene names apply. Coverage ceases 1 residue before the CDR3 finishes, and the germline J gene fills in the end. This sequence joins TRBV4 and TRBJ2-1; 9 bases match TRBD2. This CDR3 spans 15 amino acids. V gave up 5 bases and J gave up 4 bases; unmatched junction bases: 6. Germline lookup yields CDR1 LGHDT and CDR2 YNNKQL (reference sequence). The covered CDR3 bases are TGTGCCAGCAGCACCCGACTGGGGGTGTATGCTGAGCAGTTC. It is translated as CASSTRLGVYAEQF. In full, the CDR3 is CASSTRLGVYAEQFF.

A word on this clone: Gene names are the mouse ones. The DNA ends 1 residue before the CDR3 does, and the rest of the CDR3 is filled in from the germline J gene. V is TRBV2 and J is TRBJ2-4; the match to TRBD2 covers 11 bases. V shed 2 bases, J shed 1 base, and the junction held 2 bases outside the gene matches. CDR1 and CDR2 (germline): LGHNA, YSYQKL. The CDR3 loop spans 16 amino acids. CDR3 sequence: CASSQPGLGGQNTLYF. CDR3 DNA (partial): TGTGCCAGCAGCCAACCGGGACTGGGGGGTCAAAACACCTTGTAC.

This clone counts as large (0.1 to 1%). The listed genes are named as in mouse. The sequenced fragment ends 1 residue before the CDR3 boundary, so the rest is inferred from the germline J gene. The V gene is TRBV19, the J gene TRBJ2-7, with 9 bases matching TRBD2. Germline CDR1 is FNHDT and CDR2 is SITEND (reference sequence). Germline trimming cut 2 bases from V and 7 bases from J; bases unmatched to any gene: 7. The CDR3 covers 14 residues. This CDR3 reads CASSIRLGAREQYF. CDR3 DNA, as far as it was read: TGTGCCAGCAGTATTAGACTGGGGGCGAGAGAACAGTAC.

This clone appeared a few times. The genes and germline here are from mouse. The CDR3 end falls 1 residue outside the read, so it is completed with the germline J gene. The rearrangement uses TRBV26 and TRBJ1-3; tentative D call: TRBD1 (6 bases). Looked up from germline, CDR1 is KGHPV and CDR2 is FQNQEV (reference sequence). CDR3 length: 16 amino acids. The ends were cut back, 2 bases at V and 0 bases at J, with 11 bases in the middle. The covered CDR3 bases are TGTGCCAGCAGTCTGCGGGACAACTATTCTGGAAATACGCTCTAT. As protein: CASSLRDNYSGNTLY. The CDR3 as a whole reads CASSLRDNYSGNTLYF. Combining the CDR3 with reference TRBV26 and TRBJ1-3 gives the whole variable domain NSKVIQTPRYLVKGQGQKAKMRCIPEKGHPVVFWYQQNKNNEFKFLINFQNQEVLQQIDMTEKRFSAECPSNSPCSLEIQSSEAGDSALYLCASSLRDNYSGNTLYFGEGSRLIVV.